These 32 T cell receptor beta chains share one sample of origin, sequenced in a study of T-cell reconstitution after alpha-beta-depleted transplantation in children. Unique molecular identifiers featured in how the TCRbeta library was prepared. TCRdb processed the PCR reads anew with MiXCR; each CDR3 protein has one entry. The profile shows 440,000 or so distinct CDR3 sequences, about 45% of them singletons. Sequenced here: PBMCs, sampled before TCRalphabeta/CD19-depleted stem cell transplant. The receptors derive from a girl aged 2 to 10 with aplastic anemia, due to receive a stem cell transplant.

The J gene is TRBJ1-4, the V gene TRBV14, with a weak D call TRBD1 (5 bases). The CDR3 loop spans 14 amino acids. Germline CDR1 SGHDN, CDR2 FVKESK. V dropped 0 bases and J dropped 5 bases, with 7 bases sitting between them. CDR3 sequence reads: CASSQDRQNEKLFF. The CDR3 DNA follows: TGTGCCAGCAGCCAAGATCGACAGAATGAAAAACTGTTTTTT.

The genes are TRBV7-3 and TRBJ2-3; TRBD1 matches 7 bases. The CDR3 is 16 residues long. V lost 5 bases, J lost 0 bases, and 8 bases stayed unmatched. The germline V gene has CDR1 SGHTA and CDR2 FQGTGA. This chain's CDR3 is CASSTGTASSTDTQYF. CDR3 bases: TGTGCCAGCAGCACCGGGACAGCGTCTAGCACAGATACGCAGTATTTT.

V usage is TRBV5-1 and J usage is TRBJ2-3, with unresolved D. CDR3 length: 15 residues. CDR1 and CDR2 from the germline V gene are SGHRS and YFSETQ. V was cut by 0 bases and J by 0 bases, with 8 bases left in between. The CDR3 sequence: CASSLATVSTDTQYF. The CDR3 bases are TGCGCCAGCAGCTTGGCTACAGTAAGCACAGATACGCAGTATTTT. Full variable domain (outside the CDR3, taken from reference TRBV5-1 and TRBJ2-3): KAGVTQTPRYLIKTRGQQVTLSCSPISGHRSVSWYQQTPGQGLQFLFEYFSETQRNKGNFPGRFSGRQFSNSRSEMNVSTLELGDSALYLCASSLATVSTDTQYFGPGTRLTVL.

The rearrangement links TRBV28 to TRBJ2-7; D may be TRBD1 (5 bases). Germline values: CDR1 MDHEN, CDR2 SYDVKM. Trimming took off 5 bases at V and 0 bases at J, with 14 bases between the two ends. The CDR3 covers 15 residues. In nucleotides, the CDR3 is TGTGCCAGCAGTCGGGTACAGGCGAGCTCCTACGAGCAGTACTTC. This translates into CASSRVQASSYEQYF.

This clonotype was recorded many times. The chain employs TRBV5-1 and TRBJ2-3, with 7 bases that match TRBD2. CDR1 is SGHRS, CDR2 YFSETQ, per germline. V trimming: 0 bases; J trimming: 5 bases; junction bases outside the gene matches: 3. The CDR3 runs 14 residues. As DNA, the CDR3 is TGCGCCAGCAGCTTGGGGGCGGGAGAAGATACGCAGTATTTT. As protein: CASSLGAGEDTQYF.

This clonotype has more than one count but fewer than ten. The chain uses TRBV5-1 and TRBJ1-2; TRBD1 agrees at 10 bases. V trimming: 2 bases; J trimming: 6 bases; junction bases outside the gene matches: 4. The CDR3 covers 14 residues. Looked up from germline, CDR1 is SGHRS and CDR2 is YFSETQ. CDR3 amino acids: CASSFRDRGHGYTF. CDR3 bases: TGCGCCAGCAGCTTTAGGGACAGGGGACATGGCTACACCTTC.

The table lists this clonotype with a few counts. The J gene is TRBJ2-7, the V gene TRBV7-6; D is uncertain. Germline V gene sequence: CDR1 SGHVS, CDR2 FNYEAQ. Trimming took off 5 bases at V and 2 bases at J, with 13 bases between the two ends. CDR3 size: 14 residues. The CDR3 loop is CASSLTSNTYEQYF. In DNA, the CDR3 is TGTGCCAGCAGCCTCACGTCCAACACCTACGAGCAGTACTTC.

This clonotype was seen a few times. The chain links TRBV20-1 to TRBJ2-1; 13 bases align to TRBD2. The CDR3 covers 17 residues. V dropped 0 bases and J dropped 7; count of bases not matched to a gene: 9. The germline gives CDR1 DFQATT, CDR2 SNEGSKA (reference sequence). In nucleotides, the CDR3 is TGCAGTGCTAGAGATCCCCTACTAGCGGGAGGGCCAAATGAGCAGTTCTTC. Protein: CSARDPLLAGGPNEQFF.

CDR3 DNA: TGTGCCAGCAGCTTACGGGCTAGCGGGGAAGGATCAGATACGCAGTATTTT. Amino acids: CASSLRASGEGSDTQYF. The chain has TRBV7-2 and TRBJ2-3, with TRBD2 identical over 9 bases. Trimming cost V 2 bases and J 4 bases; bases outside gene matches: 10. The CDR3 is made up of 17 amino acids. Germline CDR1 reads SGHTA; CDR2 reads FQGNSA.

The V gene is TRBV7-9, the J gene TRBJ2-1; D is possibly TRBD2 (5 bases). The ends were cut back, 5 bases at V and 15 bases at J, with 17 bases in the middle. The CDR3 runs 12 residues. CDR1 SEHNR and CDR2 FQNEAQ come from the germline V gene (reference sequence). The CDR3 loop is CASSAHGLGWFF. In DNA, the CDR3 is TGTGCCAGCAGCGCCCACGGACTGGGTTGGTTCTTC.

The rearrangement uses TRBV7-2 and TRBJ1-1; no firm D call. CDR1 is SGHTA and CDR2 is FQGNSA in the germline V gene. V was pared by 3 bases and J by 1 base, with 15 bases between. The CDR3 sequence is 16 residues long. This CDR3 reads CASSLSAGLSNTEAFF. In DNA form, the CDR3 reads TGTGCCAGCAGCTTGTCGGCAGGCTTATCGAACACTGAAGCTTTCTTT.

The chain carries TRBV20-1 and TRBJ2-7; no reliable D call. Germline assignment: CDR1 DFQATT and CDR2 SNEGSKA (reference sequence). V dropped 1 base and J dropped 1 base, with 11 bases sitting between them. This CDR3 has 14 amino acids. The CDR3 region has the DNA TGCAGTGCTAGAGGTGTGGCGGAATCCTACGAGCAGTACTTC. Its translation: CSARGVAESYEQYF.

The chain's CDR3 is CATSRPGQPPPTF. CDR3 DNA sequence: TGTGCCACCAGCAGACCAGGGCAGCCGCCTCCCACCTTC. The chain carries TRBV15 and TRBJ1-2; TRBD1 might be the D (5 bases). CDR1 is LNHNV, CDR2 YYDKDF, per germline (reference sequence). This CDR3 spans 13 amino acids. With 2 bases removed from V and 13 bases from J, the gap between germline ends came to 17 bases.

The chain has TRBV20-1 and TRBJ1-5, with 10 bases matching TRBD1. From germline, CDR1 is DFQATT and CDR2 SNEGSKA (reference sequence). J gave up 4 bases and V 3 bases, and 6 bases lay outside the gene matches. This CDR3 contains 15 residues. The CDR3 reads CSASTGTGANQPQHF. CDR3 bases: TGCAGTGCTAGTACCGGGACAGGGGCAAATCAGCCCCAGCATTTT.

The sample holds many counts of this clonotype. The CDR3: CASSSRGDYNEQFF. CDR3 nucleotides: TGCGCCAGCAGCTCGCGGGGGGATTACAATGAGCAGTTCTTC. The V call is TRBV5-1, the J call TRBJ2-1; 8 bases agree with TRBD2. The CDR3 consists of 14 residues. In germline, CDR1 is SGHRS, CDR2 YFSETQ. J was trimmed by 4 bases and V by 3 bases; bases with no gene match: 3.

V usage is TRBV7-6 and J usage is TRBJ2-7, with TRBD2 matching over 9 bases. The germline V gene has CDR1 SGHVS and CDR2 FNYEAQ. This CDR3 is 14 amino acids long. J was trimmed by 7 bases and V by 3 bases; bases with no gene match: 7. CDR3 in amino acids: CASSLTSGPQEQYF. CDR3 bases: TGTGCCAGCAGCTTGACTAGCGGACCTCAAGAGCAGTACTTC. Looking up the rest from reference TRBV7-6 and TRBJ2-7 gives the full variable domain: GAGVSQSPRYKVTKRGQDVALRCDPISGHVSLYWYRQALGQGPEFLTYFNYEAQQDKSGLPNDRFSAERPEGSISTLTIQRTEQRDSAMYRCASSLTSGPQEQYFGPGTRLTVT.

This clonotype showed up just once. This may be a read error: a much more frequent sequence differs by one nucleotide. This rearrangement joins TRBV20-1 to TRBJ2-3; the match to TRBD2 covers 13 bases. In germline, CDR1 is DFQATT, CDR2 SNEGSKA (reference sequence). The CDR3 has 18 residues. The CDR3 sequence: CCARDLELAGGPGDTQYF. The CDR3 nucleotides are TGCTGTGCTAGAGATTTGGAACTAGCGGGAGGGCCGGGGGATACGCAGTATTTT.

The table lists this clonotype with many counts. V is TRBV3-1 and J is TRBJ2-5; no definite D call. Deletions cut 0 bases from V and 3 bases from J, with 11 bases between. The CDR3 loop spans 15 amino acids. Germline CDR1 and CDR2: LGHDT and YNNKEL (reference sequence). In nucleotides, the CDR3 is TGTGCCAGCAGCCAAGACCTTGGCCGAGAAGAGACCCAGTACTTC. Protein: CASSQDLGREETQYF.

This clonotype was recorded once. The chain employs TRBV5-1 and TRBJ2-5; no reliable D call. CDR3 size: 14 residues. Germline V gene sequence: CDR1 SGHRS, CDR2 YFSETQ. The V end lost 0 bases, the J end lost 3 bases, and 9 bases lay between the germline ends. For the CDR3, the DNA is TGCGCCAGCAGCTTGGCCGGTGTGAAAGAGACCCAGTACTTC. Protein: CASSLAGVKETQYF.

This clonotype was found a few times. The rearrangement uses TRBV29-1 and TRBJ1-2; the match to TRBD1 covers 9 bases. Germline V gene lookup returns CDR1 SQVTM and CDR2 ANQGSEA. This CDR3 comprises 15 residues. V trimming: 6 bases; J trimming: 6 bases; junction bases outside the gene matches: 14. CDR3 in amino acids: CSVGGPTGGSDGYTF. Written as DNA, the CDR3 is TGCAGCGTAGGAGGACCTACAGGGGGCAGCGATGGCTACACCTTC.

This rearrangement joins TRBV5-6 to TRBJ2-5; D gene ambiguous. CDR3 length: 12 residues. Trimming stripped 7 bases from V and 3 bases from J, with 10 bases between. Germline V gene lookup returns CDR1 SGHDT and CDR2 YYEEEE. The DNA of the CDR3 is TGTGCCAGCTCCTTTACAAAAGAGACCCAGTACTTC. Translation gives CASSFTKETQYF.

The table lists this clonotype with many counts. This rearrangement joins TRBV4-1 to TRBJ1-5; D unresolved. From germline, CDR1 is MGHRA and CDR2 YSYEKL. The CDR3 has 14 residues. V dropped 0 bases and J dropped 1 base, with 4 bases sitting between them. The CDR3 sequence is CASSQDLSNQPQHF. The CDR3 nucleotides read TGCGCCAGCAGCCAAGACTTAAGCAATCAGCCCCAGCATTTT.

This chain links TRBV6-2 or TRBV6-3 with TRBJ2-7; 12 bases are a match to TRBD2. Germline CDR1 is MNHEY and CDR2 is SVGEGT. V was clipped by 6 bases and J by 6 bases; unmatched bases: 6. This CDR3 spans 14 amino acids. Written as DNA, the CDR3 is TGTGCCAGCAGGCTAGCGGGGGGGAGTCTCGAGCAGTACTTC. Its translation is CASRLAGGSLEQYF.

This clonotype is a singleton in its sample. The chain combines TRBV28 with TRBJ2-3; a possible D gene is TRBD2 (7 bases). The CDR3 length is 18 residues. Germline CDR1 is MDHEN and CDR2 is SYDVKM. Trimming removed 3 bases at V and 2 bases at J, with 21 bases between. The CDR3 here is CASSFHLGGGLHTDTQYF. As DNA, the CDR3 is TGTGCCAGCAGTTTCCATCTAGGGGGGGGGCTCCACACAGATACGCAGTATTTT.

Written as DNA, the CDR3 is TGTGCCAGCAGCTTATGGCTATTCACAGATACGCAGTATTTT. Protein product: CASSLWLFTDTQYF. The gene calls are TRBV7-2 and TRBJ2-3; D is uncertain. Deletions cut 2 bases from V and 2 bases from J, with 8 bases between. Germline assignment: CDR1 SGHTA and CDR2 FQGNSA. There are 14 residues in the CDR3.

This clonotype was observed many times. V usage is TRBV29-1 and J usage is TRBJ2-7; D not resolved. Germline CDR1 SQVTM, CDR2 ANQGSEA. Trimming took off 7 bases at V and 0 bases at J, with 16 bases between the two ends. This CDR3 spans 14 amino acids. The CDR3 reads CSANLGPGSYEQYF. CDR3 DNA sequence: TGCAGCGCTAACCTCGGGCCGGGCTCCTACGAGCAGTACTTC.

This chain connects TRBV2 to TRBJ2-4; no clear D. From germline, CDR1 is SNHLY and CDR2 FYNNEI. V was clipped by 3 bases and J by 4 bases, with 10 bases between them. This CDR3 comprises 14 residues. In nucleotides, the CDR3 is TGTGCCAGCAGTGAGGCGGTGGAGAAAAACATTCAGTACTTC. Translating gives CASSEAVEKNIQYF.

This clonotype occurred once. The V and J genes are TRBV20-1 and TRBJ2-1, with D unclear. Germline assignment: CDR1 DFQATT and CDR2 SNEGSKA (reference sequence). V was pared by 0 bases and J by 1 base, with 7 bases between. CDR3 length: 14 residues. This chain's CDR3 is CSARDTRSYNEQFF. Here the CDR3 DNA reads TGCAGTGCTAGAGATACCAGGTCCTACAATGAGCAGTTCTTC.

J is TRBJ2-1 and V is TRBV27, with a weak D call TRBD2 (7 bases). Looked up from germline, CDR1 is MNHEY and CDR2 is SMNVEV (reference sequence). V lost 2 bases, J lost 8 bases, and 13 bases lay in between. This CDR3 has 14 amino acids. Written as DNA, the CDR3 is TGTGCCAGCAGTTTAAAGGGGGGGCCCTATGAGCAGTTCTTC. Protein sequence: CASSLKGGPYEQFF.

V usage is TRBV5-1 and J usage is TRBJ2-2, with a possible D match to TRBD2 (6 bases). The CDR3 consists of 15 residues. V was trimmed by 6 bases and J by 4 bases, leaving 16 bases between them. Germline values: CDR1 SGHRS, CDR2 YFSETQ. CDR3 coding DNA: TGCGCCAGCACCATCCCAACCGGGGGCACCGGGGAGCTGTTTTTT. Translated, it gives CASTIPTGGTGELFF.

The chain is built from TRBV10-3 and TRBJ2-5; maybe TRBD1 (5 bases). The V end was cut by 10 bases, the J end by 5 bases, with 11 bases between. This CDR3 is built from 11 residues. Germline V gives CDR1 ENHRY, CDR2 SYGVKD. The DNA for the CDR3 is TGTGCCACAGGGTTTATGGAGACCCAGTACTTC. This gives the protein CATGFMETQYF.

The chain carries TRBV20-1 and TRBJ1-6, with D possibly being TRBD1 (6 bases). From germline, CDR1 is DFQATT and CDR2 SNEGSKA (reference sequence). Trimming took 1 base from V and 14 from J, leaving 9 bases between them. This CDR3 has 11 amino acids. CDR3 sequence: CSARGEGALHF. The CDR3 region has the DNA TGCAGTGCTAGAGGGGAGGGGGCCCTCCACTTT.